This T cell receptor beta chain was identified during a study of T cell responses to AZD1222 COVID-19 vaccine. The CDR3 runs 14 residues. Germline loops: CDR1 LGHDT, CDR2 YNNKEL (reference sequence). Deletions cut 3 bases from V and 2 bases from J, with 10 bases between. Some clones are missing from TCRdb's copy, which holds only in-frame ones; the method was immunoSEQ multiplex PCR. The sample consists of about 110,000 clones, about nine tenths of them appearing once. This clone appeared a few times. The source material was peripheral blood, sampled on day 0 of AZD1222 vaccination. This clonotype was sampled from an adult in good health. This chain joins TRBV3-1 (or the pseudogene TRBV3-2) and TRBJ1-1; D is unclear. This CDR3 is CASSQNTANTEAFF. Here the CDR3 DNA reads TGTGCCAGCAGCCAGAATACCGCCAACACTGAAGCTTTCTTT.